This T cell receptor (beta chain) appears in the sequencing data of a study of T cells in Graves' hyperthyroidism and ophthalmopathy. There were TCR beta CDR3 regions amplified from RNA transcripts. An initial round of RT-PCR targeting the TCR CDR3 relied on the HTBI primer set. MiXCR, run by TCRdb on the multiplex PCR reads, gives a single entry per CDR3 protein. The sample includes about 770,000 distinct CDR3 sequences, around 20% of them seen just once. CDR1 is SGHNT and CDR2 is YYREEE in the germline V gene (reference sequence). V was cut by 5 bases and J by 2 bases, with 17 bases left in between. CDR3 length equals 15 residues.

V is TRBV5-4 and J is TRBJ2-7; possible D gene TRBD1, 6 bases. Sequenced: blood. The TCR sequence derives from a woman aged 45 to 65 with Graves' hyperthyroidism that later progressed to Graves' ophthalmopathy. The CDR3 DNA follows: TGTGCCAGCAGTTCCCGGCCGGGACATCCCTACGAGCAGTACTTC. The encoded protein is CASSSRPGHPYEQYF.